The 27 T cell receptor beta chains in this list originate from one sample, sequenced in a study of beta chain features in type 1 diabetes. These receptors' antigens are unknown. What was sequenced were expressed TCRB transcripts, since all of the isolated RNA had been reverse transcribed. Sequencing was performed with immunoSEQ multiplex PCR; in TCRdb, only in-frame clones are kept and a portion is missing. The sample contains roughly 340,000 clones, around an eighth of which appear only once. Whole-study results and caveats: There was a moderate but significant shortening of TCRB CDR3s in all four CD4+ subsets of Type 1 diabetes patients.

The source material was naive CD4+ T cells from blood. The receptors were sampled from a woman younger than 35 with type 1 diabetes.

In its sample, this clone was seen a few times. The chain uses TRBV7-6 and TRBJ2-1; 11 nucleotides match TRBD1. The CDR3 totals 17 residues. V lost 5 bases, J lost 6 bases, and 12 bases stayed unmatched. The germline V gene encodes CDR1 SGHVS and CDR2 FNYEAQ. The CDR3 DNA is TGTGCCAGCAGCCCGCGGACAGGGGGCTGGGTATCCAATGAGCAGTTCTTC. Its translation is CASSPRTGGWVSNEQFF.

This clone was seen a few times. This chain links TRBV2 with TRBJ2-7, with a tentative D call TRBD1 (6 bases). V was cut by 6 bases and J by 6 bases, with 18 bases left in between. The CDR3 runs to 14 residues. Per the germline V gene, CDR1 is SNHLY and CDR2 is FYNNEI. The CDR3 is CASRVQGFGGEQYF. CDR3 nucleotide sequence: TGTGCCAGCAGAGTACAGGGCTTCGGTGGCGAGCAGTACTTC.

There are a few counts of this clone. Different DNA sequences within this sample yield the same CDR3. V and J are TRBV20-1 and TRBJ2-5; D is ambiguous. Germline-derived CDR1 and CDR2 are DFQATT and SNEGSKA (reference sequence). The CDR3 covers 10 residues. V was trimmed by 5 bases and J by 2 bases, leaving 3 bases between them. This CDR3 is CSAPQETQYF. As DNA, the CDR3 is TGCAGTGCTCCTCAAGAGACCCAGTACTTC.

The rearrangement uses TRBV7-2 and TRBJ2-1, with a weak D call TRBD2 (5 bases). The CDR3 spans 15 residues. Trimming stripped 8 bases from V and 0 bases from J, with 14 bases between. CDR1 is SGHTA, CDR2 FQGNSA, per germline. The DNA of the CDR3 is TGTGCCAGCGGTTTCCTAGGGAGCTCCTACAATGAGCAGTTCTTC. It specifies CASGFLGSSYNEQFF.

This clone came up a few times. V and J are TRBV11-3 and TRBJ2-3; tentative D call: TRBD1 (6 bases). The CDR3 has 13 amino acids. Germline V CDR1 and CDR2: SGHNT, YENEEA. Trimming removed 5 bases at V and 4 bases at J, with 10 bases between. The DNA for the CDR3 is TGTGCCAGCAGCATAACAGGGCCAGATACGCAGTATTTT. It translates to CASSITGPDTQYF. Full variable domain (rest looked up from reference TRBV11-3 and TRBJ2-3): EAGVVQSPRYKIIEKKQPVAFWCNPISGHNTLYWYLQNLGQGPELLIRYENEEAVDDSQLPKDRFSAERLKGVDSTLKIQPAELGDSAVYLCASSITGPDTQYFGPGTRLTVL.

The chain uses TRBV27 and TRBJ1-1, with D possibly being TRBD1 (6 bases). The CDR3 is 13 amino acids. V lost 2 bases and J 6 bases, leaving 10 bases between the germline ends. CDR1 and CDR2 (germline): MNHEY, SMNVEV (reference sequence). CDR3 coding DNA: TGTGCCAGCAGTTTAACCGAGGGGGCTGAAGCTTTCTTT. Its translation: CASSLTEGAEAFF.

Written as DNA, the CDR3 is TGTGCCAGCTCACCCTCCAACCCCGACAGGGAAGGGTTCTTC. Encoded protein: CASSPSNPDREGFF. This sequence joins TRBV18 and TRBJ2-1, with 7 bases fitting TRBD1. From germline, CDR1 is KGHSH and CDR2 LQKENI. The CDR3 spans 14 residues. V lost 3 bases and J lost 15; bases outside the gene matches: 14.

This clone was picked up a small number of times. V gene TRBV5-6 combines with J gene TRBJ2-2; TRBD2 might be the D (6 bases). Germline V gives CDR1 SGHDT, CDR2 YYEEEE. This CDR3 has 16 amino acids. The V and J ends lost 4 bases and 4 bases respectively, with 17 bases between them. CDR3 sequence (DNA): TGTGCCAGCAGCCCCTACAGGAGGGTTATCACCGGGGAGCTGTTTTTT. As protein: CASSPYRRVITGELFF.

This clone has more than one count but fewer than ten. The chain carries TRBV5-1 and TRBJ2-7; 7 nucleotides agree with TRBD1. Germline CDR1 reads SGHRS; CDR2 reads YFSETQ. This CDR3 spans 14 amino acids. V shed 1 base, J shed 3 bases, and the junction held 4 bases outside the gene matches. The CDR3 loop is CASSLQGDGYEQYF. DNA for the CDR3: TGCGCCAGCAGCTTGCAGGGGGATGGCTACGAGCAGTACTTC.

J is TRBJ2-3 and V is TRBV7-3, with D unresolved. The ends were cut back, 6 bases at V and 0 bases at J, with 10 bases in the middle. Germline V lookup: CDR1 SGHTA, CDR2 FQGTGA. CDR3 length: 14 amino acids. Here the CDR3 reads CASSPSVSTDTQYF. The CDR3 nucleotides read TGTGCCAGCAGTCCAAGCGTTAGCACAGATACGCAGTATTTT.

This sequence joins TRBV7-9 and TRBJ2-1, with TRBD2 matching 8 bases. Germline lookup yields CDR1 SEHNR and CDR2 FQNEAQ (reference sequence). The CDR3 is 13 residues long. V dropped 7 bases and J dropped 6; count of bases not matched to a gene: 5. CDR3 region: CASTSLAGNEQFF. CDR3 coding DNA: TGTGCCAGCACCTCCCTAGCGGGCAATGAGCAGTTCTTC.

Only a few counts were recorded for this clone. The DNA of the CDR3 is TGTGCCAGCAGCCGACGGACTAGCGGGAGAGGTGACAATGAGCAGTTCTTC. Translated, it gives CASSRRTSGRGDNEQFF. V and J are TRBV14 and TRBJ2-1; 13 bases are shared with TRBD2. There are 17 residues in the CDR3. CDR1 is SGHDN and CDR2 is FVKESK in the germline V gene. Trimming took 4 bases from V and 5 from J; bases not matched to a gene: 8.

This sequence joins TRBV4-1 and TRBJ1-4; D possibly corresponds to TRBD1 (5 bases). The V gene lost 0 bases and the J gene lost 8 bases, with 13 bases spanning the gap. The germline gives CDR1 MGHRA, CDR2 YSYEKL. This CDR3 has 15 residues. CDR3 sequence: CASSQEGGFGEKLFF. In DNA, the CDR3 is TGCGCCAGCAGCCAAGAGGGGGGGTTTGGGGAAAAACTGTTTTTT.

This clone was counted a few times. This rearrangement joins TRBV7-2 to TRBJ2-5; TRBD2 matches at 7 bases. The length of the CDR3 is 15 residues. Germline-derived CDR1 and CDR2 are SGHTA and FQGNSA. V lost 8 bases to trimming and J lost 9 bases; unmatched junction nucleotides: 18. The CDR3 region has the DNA TGTGCCAGCGGACGGGTCGGGGGGTCCAGCGGGGCCCAGTACTTC. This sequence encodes CASGRVGGSSGAQYF. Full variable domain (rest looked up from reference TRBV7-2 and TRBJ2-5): GAGVSQSPSNKVTEKGKDVELRCDPISGHTALYWYRQSLGQGLEFLIYFQGNSAPDKSGLPSDRFSAERTGGSVSTLTIQRTQQEDSAVYLCASGRVGGSSGAQYFGPGTRLLVL.

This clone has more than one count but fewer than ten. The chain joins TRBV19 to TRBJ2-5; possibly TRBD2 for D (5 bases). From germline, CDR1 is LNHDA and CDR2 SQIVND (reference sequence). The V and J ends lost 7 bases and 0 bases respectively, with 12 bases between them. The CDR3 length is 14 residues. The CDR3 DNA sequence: TGTGCCAGTAAAGGAGGACTTTACCAAGAGACCCAGTACTTC. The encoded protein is CASKGGLYQETQYF.

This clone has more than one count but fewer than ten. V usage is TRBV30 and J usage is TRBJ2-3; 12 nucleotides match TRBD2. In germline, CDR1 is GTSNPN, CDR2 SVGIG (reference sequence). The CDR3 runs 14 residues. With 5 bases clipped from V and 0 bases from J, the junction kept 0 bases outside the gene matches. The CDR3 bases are TGTGCCTGGGGGACTAGCGGGAGCACAGATACGCAGTATTTT. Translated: CAWGTSGSTDTQYF.

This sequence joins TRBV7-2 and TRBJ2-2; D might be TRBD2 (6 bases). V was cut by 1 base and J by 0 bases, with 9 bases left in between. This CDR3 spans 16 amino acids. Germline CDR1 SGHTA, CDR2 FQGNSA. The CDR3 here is CASSLVGTPNTGELFF. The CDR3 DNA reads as TGTGCCAGCAGCTTAGTAGGGACTCCGAACACCGGGGAGCTGTTTTTT.

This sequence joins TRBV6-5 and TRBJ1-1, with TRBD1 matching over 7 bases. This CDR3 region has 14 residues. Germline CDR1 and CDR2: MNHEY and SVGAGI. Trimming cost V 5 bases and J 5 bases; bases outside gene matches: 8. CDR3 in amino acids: CASSPRQGRTEAFF. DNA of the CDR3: TGTGCCAGCAGTCCACGACAGGGCCGAACTGAAGCTTTCTTT.

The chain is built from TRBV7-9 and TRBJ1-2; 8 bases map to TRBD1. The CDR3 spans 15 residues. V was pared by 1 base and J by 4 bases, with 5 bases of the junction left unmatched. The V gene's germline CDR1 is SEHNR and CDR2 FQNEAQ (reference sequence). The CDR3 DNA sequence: TGTGCCAGCAGCTTAGGAGACAGGGGTTCCTATGGCTACACCTTC. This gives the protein CASSLGDRGSYGYTF.

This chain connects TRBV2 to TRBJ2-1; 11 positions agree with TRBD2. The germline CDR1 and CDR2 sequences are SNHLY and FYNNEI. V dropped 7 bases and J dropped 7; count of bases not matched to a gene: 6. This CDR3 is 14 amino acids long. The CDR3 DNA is TGTGCCAGCACCCCACGGACTAGCGGGAATGAGCAGTTCTTC. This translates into CASTPRTSGNEQFF.

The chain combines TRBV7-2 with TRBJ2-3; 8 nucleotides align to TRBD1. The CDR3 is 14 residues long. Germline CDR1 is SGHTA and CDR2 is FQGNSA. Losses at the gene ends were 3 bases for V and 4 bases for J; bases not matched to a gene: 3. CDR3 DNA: TGTGCCAGCAGCTTCGGACAGGGATCAGATACGCAGTATTTT. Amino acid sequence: CASSFGQGSDTQYF.

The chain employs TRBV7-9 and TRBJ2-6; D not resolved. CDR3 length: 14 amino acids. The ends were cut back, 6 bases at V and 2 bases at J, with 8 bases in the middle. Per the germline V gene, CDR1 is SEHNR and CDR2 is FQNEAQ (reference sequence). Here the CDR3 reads CASSPLAGANVLTF. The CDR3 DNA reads TGTGCCAGCAGTCCCTTAGCTGGGGCCAACGTCCTGACTTTC.

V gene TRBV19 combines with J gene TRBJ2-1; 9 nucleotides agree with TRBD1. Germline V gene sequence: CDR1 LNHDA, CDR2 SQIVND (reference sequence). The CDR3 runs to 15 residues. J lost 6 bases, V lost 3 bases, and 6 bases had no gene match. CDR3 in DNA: TGTGCCAGTAGTATTGAGGACAGGGGACGCAATGAGCAGTTCTTC. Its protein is CASSIEDRGRNEQFF.

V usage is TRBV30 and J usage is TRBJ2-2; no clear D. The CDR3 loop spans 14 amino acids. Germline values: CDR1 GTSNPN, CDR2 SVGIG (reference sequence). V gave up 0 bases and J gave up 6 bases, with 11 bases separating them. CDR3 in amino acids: CAWSVLSTAGELFF. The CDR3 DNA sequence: TGTGCCTGGAGTGTGCTTAGTACCGCCGGGGAGCTGTTTTTT.

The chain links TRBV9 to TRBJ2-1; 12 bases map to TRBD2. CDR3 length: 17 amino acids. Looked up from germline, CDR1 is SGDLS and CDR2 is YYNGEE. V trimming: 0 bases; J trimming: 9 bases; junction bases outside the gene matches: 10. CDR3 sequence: CASSVGVLAGGFSEQFF. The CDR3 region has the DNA TGTGCCAGCAGCGTAGGGGTCCTAGCGGGAGGGTTCAGTGAGCAGTTCTTC.

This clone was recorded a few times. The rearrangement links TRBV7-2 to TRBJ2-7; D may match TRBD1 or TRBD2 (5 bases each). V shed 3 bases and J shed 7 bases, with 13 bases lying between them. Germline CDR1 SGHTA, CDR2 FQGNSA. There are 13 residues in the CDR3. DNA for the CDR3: TGTGCCAGCAGCTTCAAGGGGTCGGGGGAGCAGTACGTC. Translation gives CASSFKGSGEQYV.

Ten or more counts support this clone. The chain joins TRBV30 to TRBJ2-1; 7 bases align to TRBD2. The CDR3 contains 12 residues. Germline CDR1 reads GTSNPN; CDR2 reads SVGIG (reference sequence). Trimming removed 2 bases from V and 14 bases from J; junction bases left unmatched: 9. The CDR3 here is CAWSRQGRGKFF. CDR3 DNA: TGTGCCTGGAGTAGACAAGGGAGGGGCAAGTTCTTC. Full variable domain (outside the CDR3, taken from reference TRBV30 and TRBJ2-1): SQTIHQWPATLVQPVGSPLSLECTVEGTSNPNLYWYRQAAGRGLQLLFYSVGIGQISSEVPQNLSASRPQDRQFILSSKKLLLSDSGFYLCAWSRQGRGKFFGPGTRLTVL.